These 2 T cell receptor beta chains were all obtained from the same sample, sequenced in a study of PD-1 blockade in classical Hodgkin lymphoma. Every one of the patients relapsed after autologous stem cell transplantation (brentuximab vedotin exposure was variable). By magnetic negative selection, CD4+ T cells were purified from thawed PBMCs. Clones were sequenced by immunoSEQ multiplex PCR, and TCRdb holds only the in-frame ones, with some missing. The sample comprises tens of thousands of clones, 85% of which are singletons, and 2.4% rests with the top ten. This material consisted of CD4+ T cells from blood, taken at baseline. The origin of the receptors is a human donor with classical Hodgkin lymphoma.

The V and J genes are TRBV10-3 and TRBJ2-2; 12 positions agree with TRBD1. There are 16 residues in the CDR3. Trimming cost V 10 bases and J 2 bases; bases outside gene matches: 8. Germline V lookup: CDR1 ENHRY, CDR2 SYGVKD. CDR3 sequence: CATSLGQGANTGELFF. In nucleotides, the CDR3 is TGTGCCACATCCCTGGGACAGGGGGCTAACACCGGGGAGCTGTTTTTT.

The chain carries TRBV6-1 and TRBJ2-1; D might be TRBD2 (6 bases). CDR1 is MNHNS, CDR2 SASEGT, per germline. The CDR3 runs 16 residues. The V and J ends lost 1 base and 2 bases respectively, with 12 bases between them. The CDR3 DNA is TGTGCCAGCAGTGAAGTAGGGCGGGGTACCTACAATGAGCAGTTCTTC. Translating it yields CASSEVGRGTYNEQFF.